Detailed here is one T cell receptor beta chain. Study processing details: How many nucleated cells were present was estimated from reference gene primer amplification. TCRdb's table, derived via immunoSEQ multiplex PCR, lists solely in-frame clones and lacks some. D and trimming come from the DNA, and the V and J calls and clone size come from that table. The sample records under 550,000 clones, roughly 89% being singletons. The sample belongs to a study of blood T cell repertoires in COVID-19. Study overall: Specimens from acute and convalescent COVID-19 originated in the United States, Italy and Spain.

Enrollment of patients from Seattle took place during active infection, with longitudinal follow-up. V shed 6 bases, J shed 7 bases, and the junction held 4 bases outside the gene matches. The CDR3 loop spans 12 amino acids. The germline V gene has CDR1 LGHNT and CDR2 FRNRAP. This receptor was obtained from a man between 18 and 29 years old with COVID-19, enrolled during active disease. V gene TRBV12-5 combines with J gene TRBJ1-2, with 8 bases that match TRBD1. The sequencing input was peripheral blood. The CDR3 DNA reads as TGTGCTAGTGGCCCCGGGACAGGTGGCTACACCTTC. Amino acid sequence: CASGPGTGGYTF.